The next 13 T cell receptor beta chains were all read from a single sample in a study of graft-versus-host responses after intestinal transplantation (dated by TCRdb to about 2021). What these receptors recognize is not known. Library preparation was by the immunoSEQ multiplex PCR assay. TCRdb's version of the immuneACCESS table is confined to in-frame rearrangements and falls short of the full clone set. An unresolved V gene accounts for under half of the shortfall where checked; the remainder is of unknown origin. This sample comprises more than 80,000 clones, 85% to 90% of them detected only once. The ten largest clonotypes hold under 0.4% of the sample. This specimen's time point label, interpreted: cells obtained before transplantation from donor or recipient. Sequencing used unstimulated CD4+ T cells sorted from spleen or lymph node cells, obtained before intestinal transplant. The receptors here all came from a human donor who received an intestinal transplant.

The V and J genes are TRBV10-3 and TRBJ1-3; TRBD1 matches 9 bases. The CDR3 is 17 amino acids. CDR1 and CDR2 (germline): ENHRY, SYGVKD. The trim removed 3 bases at V and 0 bases at J, leaving 6 bases unmatched. CDR3 DNA sequence: TGTGCCATCAGTGAAACCGGACAGGGGATCTCTGGAAACACCATATATTTT. As protein: CAISETGQGISGNTIYF.

V is TRBV7-9 and J is TRBJ2-1, with D perhaps TRBD2 (5 bases). The V gene lost 4 bases and the J gene lost 2 bases, with 9 bases spanning the gap. Germline loops: CDR1 SEHNR, CDR2 FQNEAQ (reference sequence). This CDR3 spans 14 amino acids. CDR3 loop: CASSSSMAYNEQFF. In DNA form, the CDR3 reads TGTGCCAGCAGCTCTAGCATGGCCTACAATGAGCAGTTCTTC.

This chain uses TRBV2 with TRBJ2-3; D not resolved. CDR3 length: 14 amino acids. From germline, CDR1 is SNHLY and CDR2 FYNNEI. The ends were cut back, 2 bases at V and 2 bases at J, with 8 bases in the middle. CDR3: CASSELAVTDTQYF. CDR3 in DNA: TGTGCCAGCAGTGAATTGGCAGTCACAGATACGCAGTATTTT.

The J gene is TRBJ2-7, the V gene TRBV9; 9 nucleotides agree with TRBD2. Unmatched junction bases numbered 5, after V lost 0 bases and J lost 4 bases. This CDR3 has 15 amino acids. Germline loops: CDR1 SGDLS, CDR2 YYNGEE. The CDR3 nucleotides are TGTGCCAGCAGCGTAGGAATAGCGGGGGCATACGAGCAGTACTTC. This encodes CASSVGIAGAYEQYF.

This chain connects TRBV6-1 to TRBJ2-7, with a weak D call TRBD2 (5 bases). Trimming cost V 4 bases and J 3 bases, with 10 bases left between them. The CDR3 has 13 residues. Germline lookup yields CDR1 MNHNS and CDR2 SASEGT. The CDR3 reads CASSGRRDYEQYF. The CDR3 bases are TGTGCCAGCAGTGGCAGACGGGACTACGAGCAGTACTTC.

The chain combines TRBV5-5 with TRBJ2-7; a possible D gene is TRBD1 (5 bases). Trimming took off 2 bases at V and 6 bases at J, with 18 bases between the two ends. CDR1 SGHKS and CDR2 YYEKEE come from the germline V gene (reference sequence). The CDR3 is made up of 15 amino acids. As DNA, the CDR3 is TGTGCCAGCAGCTTAAGGGGAACGTCCTCGGGCGAGCAGTACTTC. Residues: CASSLRGTSSGEQYF.

The CDR3 protein is CASSLAHAEAFF. The DNA for the CDR3 is TGTGCCAGCAGCTTAGCCCATGCTGAAGCTTTCTTT. The chain is built from TRBV7-9 and TRBJ1-1, with no clear D. The CDR3 contains 12 residues. In germline, CDR1 is SEHNR, CDR2 FQNEAQ (reference sequence). Trimming stripped 0 bases from V and 6 bases from J, with 5 bases between.

The rearrangement links TRBV2 to TRBJ1-2, with a weak D call TRBD1 (5 bases). Germline lookup yields CDR1 SNHLY and CDR2 FYNNEI. The CDR3 has 14 residues. V was shortened by 4 bases and J by 4 bases, with 13 bases between the two germline ends. The CDR3 coding sequence is TGTGCCAGCAGTGTCTCAGGGCAGGGCTATGGCTACACCTTC. Its translation: CASSVSGQGYGYTF.

The chain employs TRBV7-8 and TRBJ1-3; D gene unclear. The V end lost 1 base, the J end lost 4 bases, and 5 bases lay between the germline ends. From germline, CDR1 is SGHVS and CDR2 FQNEAQ. This CDR3 spans 13 amino acids. The CDR3 sequence: CASSLEEGNTIYF. The CDR3 DNA is TGTGCCAGCAGCTTAGAAGAGGGAAACACCATATATTTT.

The V gene is TRBV27, the J gene TRBJ1-2, with a weak D call TRBD1 (6 bases). The CDR3 runs to 16 residues. Trimming shortened V by 5 bases and J by 0 bases, and 16 bases separated the two germline ends. Germline loops: CDR1 MNHEY, CDR2 SMNVEV (reference sequence). The DNA for the CDR3 is TGTGCCAGCAGTCCCCTAGGGACATCTGCTAACTATGGCTACACCTTC. Translation: CASSPLGTSANYGYTF.

The chain joins TRBV11-1 to TRBJ2-3, with TRBD1 matching 8 bases. V gave up 6 bases and J gave up 3 bases; unmatched junction bases: 5. CDR3 length: 14 residues. Germline V gene data show CDR1 as SGHAT and CDR2 as FQDESV (reference sequence). The CDR3 is CASSWDRKTDTQYF. The CDR3 DNA follows: TGTGCCAGCAGTTGGGACAGGAAGACAGATACGCAGTATTTT.

This rearrangement joins TRBV10-3 to TRBJ2-2, with 12 bases fitting TRBD2. Germline trimming cut 3 bases from V and 4 bases from J; bases unmatched to any gene: 21. Germline CDR1 is ENHRY and CDR2 is SYGVKD. The CDR3 is made up of 22 amino acids. The CDR3 sequence is CAISDRDRGSSGRAWGTGELFF. The CDR3 DNA follows: TGTGCCATCAGTGATCGGGACAGGGGCTCTAGCGGGAGGGCCTGGGGCACCGGGGAGCTGTTTTTT.

The chain has TRBV18 and TRBJ2-5; D possibly corresponds to TRBD2 (5 bases). The germline CDR1 and CDR2 sequences are KGHSH and LQKENI. The CDR3 consists of 14 residues. The ends were cut back, 3 bases at V and 5 bases at J, with 13 bases in the middle. The CDR3 region is CASSPGSRFETQYF. The CDR3 DNA sequence: TGTGCCAGCTCACCTGGGAGTAGGTTCGAGACCCAGTACTTC.